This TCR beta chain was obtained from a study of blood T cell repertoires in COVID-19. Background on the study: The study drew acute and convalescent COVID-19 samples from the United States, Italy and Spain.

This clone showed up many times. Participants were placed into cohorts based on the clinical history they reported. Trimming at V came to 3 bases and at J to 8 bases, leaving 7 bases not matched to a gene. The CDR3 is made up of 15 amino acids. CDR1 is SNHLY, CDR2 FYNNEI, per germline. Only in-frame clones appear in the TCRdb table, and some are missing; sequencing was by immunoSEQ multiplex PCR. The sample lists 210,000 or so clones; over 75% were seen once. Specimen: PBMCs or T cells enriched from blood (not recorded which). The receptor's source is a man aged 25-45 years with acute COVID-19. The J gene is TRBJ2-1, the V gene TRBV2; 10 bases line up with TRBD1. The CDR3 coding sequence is TGTGCCAGCAGTGACGACGACAGGGGGCCCCATGAGCAGTTCTTC. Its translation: CASSDDDRGPHEQFF.